This T cell receptor beta chain was captured in a study of cytomegalovirus exposure and HLA in healthy donors. Study at large: A data release that came early held some 79 million unique TCRs from HLA-typed donors.

Whole-study results and caveats: It was reportedly the case that the classifier diagnosed cytomegalovirus status with high specificity and sensitivity.

Each donor's status was that of a healthy bone marrow donor. Sampled while nominally healthy, donors likely had unrecorded immune exposures. CDR1 and CDR2 (germline): MNHEY, SVGAGI. The ends lost 6 bases at V and 0 bases at J; junction bases unmatched: 4. The CDR3 length is 15 residues. This PCR relied on a set of 60 Vbeta primers and 13 Jbeta primers. Clones were read by immunoSEQ multiplex PCR, and TCRdb kept only the in-frame ones, dropping some. The sample contains 130,000 to 150,000 clones, roughly three quarters of which appear only once. Regarding this clone: What it binds is not known.

V is TRBV6-5 and J is TRBJ2-2; TRBD2 agrees at 7 bases. The receptor was derived from a female donor in good health and CMV-seronegative. The sequencing input was PBMCs. The CDR3 protein is CASSKTSSNTGELFF. CDR3 DNA sequence: TGTGCCAGCAGCAAGACTAGCTCGAACACCGGGGAGCTGTTTTTT.